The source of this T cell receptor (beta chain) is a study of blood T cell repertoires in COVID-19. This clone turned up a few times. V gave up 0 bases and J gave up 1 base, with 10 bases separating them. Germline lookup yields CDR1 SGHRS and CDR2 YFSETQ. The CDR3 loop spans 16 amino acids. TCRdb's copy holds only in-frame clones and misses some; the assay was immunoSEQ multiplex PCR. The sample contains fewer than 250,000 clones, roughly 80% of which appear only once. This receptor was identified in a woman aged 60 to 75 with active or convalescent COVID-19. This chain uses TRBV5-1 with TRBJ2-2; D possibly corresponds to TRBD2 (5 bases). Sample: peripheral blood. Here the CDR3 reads CASSLGPAGNTGELFF. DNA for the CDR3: TGCGCCAGCAGCTTGGGTCCTGCGGGGAACACCGGGGAGCTGTTTTTT.